This TCR beta chain was captured in a study of blood T cell repertoires in COVID-19 (dated by TCRdb to 2020 to 2021). In terms of the full investigation: Samples covering the acute and convalescent phases of COVID-19 were provided by collaborators in the United States, Italy and Spain. The prospective study material was composed of cDNA or gDNA derived from T cells, B-cell-depleted T cells, or PBMCs. Samples were obtained from the ongoing ImmuneRACE study (first 160 participants) and from 1,000 to 1,500 subjects provided by 6 global collaborators. Where available, HLA class I and class II types were obtained from metadata supplied by the sample provider rather than from assay-based typing. Subjects who had been exposed to COVID-19, were actively infected with it, or had recovered from it provided the deeply sampled blood TCRbeta repertoires that made up the dataset. Sample metadata almost always included a de-identified subject ID, COVID-19 status, age in years and sex. A freely available public database, intended as a resource for researchers studying the immune response to SARS-CoV-2, is where the repertoires were released. Study-wide findings and limitations: The quantity of clinical and demographic metadata differed by source and by participant and was supplied without curation.

TCRbeta CDR3 regions were amplified from genomic DNA by means of the immunoSEQ Assay, a bias-controlled multiplex PCR. The paper's data handling went like this. Within the assay, amplification of reference gene primers was used to estimate how many nucleated cells each sample contained. Sequence reads were collapsed and filtered to measure the absolute abundance of every unique TCRbeta CDR3 rearrangement. For each sample, productive Simpson clonality was calculated by taking the square root of Simpson's diversity index across productive rearrangements. Held by TCRdb, this immuneACCESS table contains in-frame sequences only and omits some clones. Under half of the omission traces to an unresolved V gene where checked; the cause of the rest is unknown. That table supplies the V and J calls and clone size; D and trimming were determined from the DNA. The sample includes 70,000 or so clones, with about 90% observed a single time. The top ten clones comprise around 9% of the sample.

Collaborating institutions collected whole blood in K2EDTA tubes following their own protocols. Collaborator samples were shipped for TCRbeta analysis as frozen whole blood, isolated PBMCs, or DNA extracted from either sample type. CDR1 LGHNA and CDR2 YNFKEQ were looked up in the germline V gene. The CDR3 holds 18 amino acids from the cysteine to the phenylalanine. The entry retains the CDR3 DNA only, 54 bases that are in frame from base 1. The V end gives up 0 bases and the J end 1 base, leaving 3 bases in the junction not matched to a gene. Notes on this clone: Its antigen has not been determined. Base qualities are missing; no much larger clone stands one base away.

The material sequenced was peripheral blood. In this chain, TRBV4-2 is recombined with TRBJ2-2; 12 nucleotides in the junction match TRBD2. This receptor was identified in a human donor in a cohort sampled during active COVID-19. The CDR3 region reads CASSQDKLAGGNTGELFF. The DNA sequence reads TGTGCCAGCAGCCAAGACAAACTAGCGGGGGGGAACACCGGGGAGCTGTTTTTT.